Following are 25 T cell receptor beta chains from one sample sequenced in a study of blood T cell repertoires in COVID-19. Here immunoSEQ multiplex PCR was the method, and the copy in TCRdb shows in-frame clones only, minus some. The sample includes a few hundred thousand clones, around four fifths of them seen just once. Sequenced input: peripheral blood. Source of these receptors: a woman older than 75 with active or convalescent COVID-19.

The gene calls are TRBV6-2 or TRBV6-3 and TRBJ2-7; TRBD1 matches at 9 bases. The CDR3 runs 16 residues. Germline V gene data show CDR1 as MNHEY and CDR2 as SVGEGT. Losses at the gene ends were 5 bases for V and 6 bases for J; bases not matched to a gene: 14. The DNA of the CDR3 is TGTGCCAGCAGTCGGGGAATCGGGACAGGGAATTCCGAGCAGTACTTC. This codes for CASSRGIGTGNSEQYF.

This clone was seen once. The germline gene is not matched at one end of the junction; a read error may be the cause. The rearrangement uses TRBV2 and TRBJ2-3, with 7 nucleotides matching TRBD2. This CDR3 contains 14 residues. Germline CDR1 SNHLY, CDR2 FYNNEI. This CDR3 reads CASSEAGGGTGVRF. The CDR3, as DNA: TGTGCCAGCAGTGAAGCGGGCGGGGGAACGGGGGTGCGTTTT. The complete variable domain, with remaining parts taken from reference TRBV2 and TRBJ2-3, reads EPEVTQTPSHQVTQMGQEVILRCVPISNHLYFYWYRQILGQKVEFLVSFYNNEISEKSEIFDDQFSVERPDGSNFTLKIRSTKLEDSAMYFCASSEAGGGTGVRFGPGTRLTVL.

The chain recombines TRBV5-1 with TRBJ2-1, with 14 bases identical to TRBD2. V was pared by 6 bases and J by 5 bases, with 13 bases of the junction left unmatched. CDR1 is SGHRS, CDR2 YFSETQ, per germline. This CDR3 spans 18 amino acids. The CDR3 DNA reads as TGCGCCAGCACCCTTGCGACTAGCGGGGGGGCCTTGAACAATGAGCAGTTCTTC. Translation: CASTLATSGGALNNEQFF.

This CDR3 reads CASSSPTSGIGEQYF. The CDR3 region has the DNA TGCGCCAGCAGCTCGCCGACTAGCGGCATCGGAGAGCAGTACTTC. V is TRBV5-1 and J is TRBJ2-7; 9 bases are shared with TRBD2. This CDR3 region has 15 residues. The germline CDR1 and CDR2 sequences are SGHRS and YFSETQ. The V and J ends lost 3 bases and 7 bases, in that order; junction bases with no gene match: 11.

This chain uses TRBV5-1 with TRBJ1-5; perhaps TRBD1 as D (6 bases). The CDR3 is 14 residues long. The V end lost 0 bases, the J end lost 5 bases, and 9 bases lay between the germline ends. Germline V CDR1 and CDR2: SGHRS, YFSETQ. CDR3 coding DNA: TGCGCCAGCAGCTTGGTCCCAGGGGATCAGCCCCAGCATTTT. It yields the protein CASSLVPGDQPQHF.

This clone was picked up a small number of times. Here the CDR3 reads CASSQGAAGNTIYF. The CDR3 nucleotides read TGTGCCAGCAGCCAAGGGGCAGCTGGAAACACCATATATTTT. The chain recombines TRBV3-1 (or the pseudogene TRBV3-2) with TRBJ1-3; D is uncertain. In germline, CDR1 is LGHDT, CDR2 YNNKEL (reference sequence). V was clipped by 1 base and J by 2 bases, with 6 bases between them. This CDR3 is built from 14 residues.

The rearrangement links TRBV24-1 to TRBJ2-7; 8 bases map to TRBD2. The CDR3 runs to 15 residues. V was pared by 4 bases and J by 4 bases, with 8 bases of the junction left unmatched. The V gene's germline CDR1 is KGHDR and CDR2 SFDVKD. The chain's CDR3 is CATSEAGGAAYEQYF. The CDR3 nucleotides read TGTGCCACCAGTGAGGCGGGGGGCGCAGCTTACGAGCAGTACTTC.

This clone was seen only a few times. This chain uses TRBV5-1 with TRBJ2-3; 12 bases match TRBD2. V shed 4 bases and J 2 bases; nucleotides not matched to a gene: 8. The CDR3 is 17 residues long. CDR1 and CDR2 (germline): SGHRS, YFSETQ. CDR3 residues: CASSPHASGGVTDTQYF. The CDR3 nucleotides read TGCGCCAGCAGCCCACACGCTAGCGGGGGGGTCACAGATACGCAGTATTTT.

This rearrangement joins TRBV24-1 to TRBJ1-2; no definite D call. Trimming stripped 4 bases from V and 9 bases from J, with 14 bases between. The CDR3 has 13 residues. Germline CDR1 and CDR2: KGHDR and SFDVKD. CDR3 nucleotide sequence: TGTGCCACCAGTGAGGGTCGGGGAGGACGCTACACCTTC. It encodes CATSEGRGGRYTF.

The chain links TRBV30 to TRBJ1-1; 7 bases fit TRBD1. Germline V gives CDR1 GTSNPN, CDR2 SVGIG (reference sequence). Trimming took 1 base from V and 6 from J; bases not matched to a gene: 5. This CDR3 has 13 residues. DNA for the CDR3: TGTGCCTGGAGTGAAACAGGGGTGGCTGAAGCTTTCTTT. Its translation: CAWSETGVAEAFF.

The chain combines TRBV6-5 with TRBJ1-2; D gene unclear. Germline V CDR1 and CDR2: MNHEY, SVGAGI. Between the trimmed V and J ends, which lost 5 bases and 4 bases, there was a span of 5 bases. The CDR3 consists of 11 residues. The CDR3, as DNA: TGTGCCAGCAGTAATCTCTATGGCTACACCTTC. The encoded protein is CASSNLYGYTF.

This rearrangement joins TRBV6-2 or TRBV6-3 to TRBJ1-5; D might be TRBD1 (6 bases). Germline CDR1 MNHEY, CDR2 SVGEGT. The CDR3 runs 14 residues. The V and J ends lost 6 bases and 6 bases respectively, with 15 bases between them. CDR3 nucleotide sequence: TGTGCCAGCAGCCTCCACAGGGCCGGTCAGCCCCAGCATTTT. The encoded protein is CASSLHRAGQPQHF.

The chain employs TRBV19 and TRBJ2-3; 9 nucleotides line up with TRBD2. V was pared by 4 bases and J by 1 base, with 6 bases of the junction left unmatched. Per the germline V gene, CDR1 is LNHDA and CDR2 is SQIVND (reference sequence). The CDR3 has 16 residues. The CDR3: CASSRSIAGGTDTQYF. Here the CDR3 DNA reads TGTGCCAGTAGTAGGTCTATAGCGGGGGGCACAGATACGCAGTATTTT.

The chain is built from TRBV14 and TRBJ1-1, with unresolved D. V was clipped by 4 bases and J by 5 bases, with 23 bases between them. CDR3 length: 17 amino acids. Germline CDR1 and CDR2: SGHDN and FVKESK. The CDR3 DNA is TGTGCCAGCAGCCCCCTCGGGAAGAGCAGATCGAGGACTGAAGCTTTCTTT. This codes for CASSPLGKSRSRTEAFF.

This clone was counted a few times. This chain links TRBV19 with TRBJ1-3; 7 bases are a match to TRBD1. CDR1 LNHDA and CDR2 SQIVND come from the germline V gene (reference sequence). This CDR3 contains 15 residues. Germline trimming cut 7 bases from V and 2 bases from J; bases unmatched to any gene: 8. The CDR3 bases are TGTGCCAGTACTCCCAGGGGGACAGCTGGAAACACCATATATTTT. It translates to CASTPRGTAGNTIYF. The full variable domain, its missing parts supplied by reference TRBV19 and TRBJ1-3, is DGGITQSPKYLFRKEGQNVTLSCEQNLNHDAMYWYRQDPGQGLRLIYYSQIVNDFQKGDIAEGYSVSREKKESFPLTVTSAQKNPTAFYLCASTPRGTAGNTIYFGEGSWLTVV.

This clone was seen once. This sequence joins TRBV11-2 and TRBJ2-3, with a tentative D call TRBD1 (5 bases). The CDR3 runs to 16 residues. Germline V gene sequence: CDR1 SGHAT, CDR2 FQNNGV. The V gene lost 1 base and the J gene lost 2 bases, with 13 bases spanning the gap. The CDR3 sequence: CASSLGYGANTDTQYF. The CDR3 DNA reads TGTGCCAGCAGCTTAGGCTATGGGGCAAACACAGATACGCAGTATTTT.

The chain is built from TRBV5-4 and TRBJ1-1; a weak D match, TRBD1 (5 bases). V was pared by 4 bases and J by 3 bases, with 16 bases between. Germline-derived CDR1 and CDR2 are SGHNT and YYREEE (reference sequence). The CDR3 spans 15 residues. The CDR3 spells CASSNNFRGDTEAFF. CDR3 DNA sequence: TGTGCCAGCAGCAATAACTTCCGGGGGGACACTGAAGCTTTCTTT.

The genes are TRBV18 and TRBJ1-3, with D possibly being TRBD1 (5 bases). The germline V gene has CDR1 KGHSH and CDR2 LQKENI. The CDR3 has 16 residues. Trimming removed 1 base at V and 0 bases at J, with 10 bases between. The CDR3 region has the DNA TGTGCCAGCTCACCACTGGACACCAGCTCTGGAAACACCATATATTTT. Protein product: CASSPLDTSSGNTIYF.

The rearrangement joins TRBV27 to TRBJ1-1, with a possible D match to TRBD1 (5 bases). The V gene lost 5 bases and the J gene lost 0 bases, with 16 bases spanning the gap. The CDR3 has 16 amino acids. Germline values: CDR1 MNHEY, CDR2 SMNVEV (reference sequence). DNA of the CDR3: TGTGCCAGCAGTAAAGGAGGTGCGGGGGTGAACACTGAAGCTTTCTTT. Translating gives CASSKGGAGVNTEAFF.

CDR3 residues: CASSLVQPTNTGELFF. As DNA, the CDR3 is TGTGCCAGCAGCTTAGTCCAACCTACGAACACCGGGGAGCTGTTTTTT. The chain joins TRBV11-3 to TRBJ2-2; D not certain. The V end was cut by 1 base, the J end by 0 bases, with 9 bases between. CDR1 and CDR2 from the germline V gene are SGHNT and YENEEA. The CDR3 is 16 residues long.

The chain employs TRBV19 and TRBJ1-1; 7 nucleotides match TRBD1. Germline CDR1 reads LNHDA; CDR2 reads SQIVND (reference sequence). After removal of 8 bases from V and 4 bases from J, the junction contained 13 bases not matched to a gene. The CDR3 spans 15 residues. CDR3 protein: CASLNPQGSSTEAFF. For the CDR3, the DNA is TGTGCCAGTCTAAACCCACAGGGGAGCAGCACTGAAGCTTTCTTT. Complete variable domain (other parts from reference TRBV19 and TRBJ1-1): DGGITQSPKYLFRKEGQNVTLSCEQNLNHDAMYWYRQDPGQGLRLIYYSQIVNDFQKGDIAEGYSVSREKKESFPLTVTSAQKNPTAFYLCASLNPQGSSTEAFFGQGTRLTVV.

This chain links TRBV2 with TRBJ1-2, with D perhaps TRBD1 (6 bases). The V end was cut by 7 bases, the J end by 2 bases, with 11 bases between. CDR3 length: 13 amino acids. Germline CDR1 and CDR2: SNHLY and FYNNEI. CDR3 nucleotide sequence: TGTGCCAGCACCAGGACAGAGAACTATGGCTACACCTTC. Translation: CASTRTENYGYTF.

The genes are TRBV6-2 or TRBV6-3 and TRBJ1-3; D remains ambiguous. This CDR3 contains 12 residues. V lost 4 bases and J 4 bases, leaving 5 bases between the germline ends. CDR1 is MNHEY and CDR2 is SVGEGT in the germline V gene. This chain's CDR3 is CASSWAGNTIYF. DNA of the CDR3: TGTGCCAGCAGTTGGGCCGGAAACACCATATATTTT.

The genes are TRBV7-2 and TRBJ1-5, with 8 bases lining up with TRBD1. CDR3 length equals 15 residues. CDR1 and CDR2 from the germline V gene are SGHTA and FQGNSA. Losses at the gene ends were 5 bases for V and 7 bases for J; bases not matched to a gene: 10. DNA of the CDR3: TGTGCCAGCAGCCTGAGGACAGGGCAAGGACAGCCCCAGCATTTT. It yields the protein CASSLRTGQGQPQHF. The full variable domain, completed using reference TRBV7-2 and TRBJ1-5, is GAGVSQSPSNKVTEKGKDVELRCDPISGHTALYWYRQSLGQGLEFLIYFQGNSAPDKSGLPSDRFSAERTGGSVSTLTIQRTQQEDSAVYLCASSLRTGQGQPQHFGDGTRLSIL.

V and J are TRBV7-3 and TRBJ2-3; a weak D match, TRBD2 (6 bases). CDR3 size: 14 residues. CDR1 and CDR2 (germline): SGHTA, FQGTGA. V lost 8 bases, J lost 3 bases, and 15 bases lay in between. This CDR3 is CASSGGTVTDTQYF. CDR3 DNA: TGTGCCAGCTCGGGCGGGACGGTGACAGATACGCAGTATTTT. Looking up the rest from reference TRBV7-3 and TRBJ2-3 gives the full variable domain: GAGVSQTPSNKVTEKGKYVELRCDPISGHTALYWYRQSLGQGPEFLIYFQGTGAADDSGLPNDRFFAVRPEGSVSTLKIQRTERGDSAVYLCASSGGTVTDTQYFGPGTRLTVL.